This T cell receptor beta chain was identified in a study of early T cells in non-severe SARS-CoV-2 infection. The overall study: Sequenced material consisted of bulk RNA (from unsorted whole blood), and chains were unpaired.

Researchers tagged individual cDNA molecules with unique molecular identifiers. Using its own MiXCR run on the 5' RACE reads, TCRdb lists one record per CDR3 protein. Of roughly 88,000 distinct CDR3 sequences in the sample, approximately 15% are singletons; the top ten hold 5% to 7%. The CDR3 length is 13 residues. Germline V gives CDR1 SQVTM, CDR2 ANQGSEA. V shed 5 bases, J shed 3 bases, and the junction held 2 bases outside the gene matches. This clonotype was observed a handful of times. Its antigen is still unknown. Points from the study as a whole: VDJdb-based matching was biased toward anti-spike CD8 responses and missed private and CD4 specificities.

This sequence was found in an adult who was a healthcare worker with PCR-confirmed SARS-CoV-2 infection or an uninfected control (not recorded which). The rearrangement uses TRBV29-1 and TRBJ1-4, with 8 positions matching TRBD1. Sequencing was done on a sample of whole blood. CDR3 coding DNA: TGCAGCGTTCCGACAGGGGCTAATGAAAAACTGTTTTTT. Amino acids: CSVPTGANEKLFF.